This T cell receptor beta chain stems from a study of T-cell memory formation after mild COVID-19. Study background: There were largely donor-specific TCR clusters. General study results and limits: Shrinking CD4+ clones were chiefly CM and EM; CD8+ ones were chiefly EMRA. Some clones that responded turned up in pre-infection memory, which suggests that cross-reactive memory joined in.

The sample holds a few counts of this clonotype. What it recognizes is unknown. CDR1 is WNHNN and CDR2 is SYGVQD in the germline V gene (reference sequence). The CDR3 runs to 12 residues. V was clipped by 10 bases and J by 5 bases; unmatched bases: 4. Each CDR3 protein gets one entry after TCRdb re-called the 5' RACE reads with MiXCR. Among roughly 500,000 distinct CDR3 sequences listed, just over 20% were seen once. The rearrangement links TRBV10-1 to TRBJ1-1; TRBD1 matches 10 bases. Sequencing used PBMCs or a T cell subset sorted from them (not recorded which). This receptor was taken from an adult woman who had mild COVID-19 (a few samples of this study predate the infection). Cell type and time point are not known. The CDR3: CAIGQGGTEAFF. CDR3 DNA sequence: TGCGCCATCGGACAGGGGGGAACTGAAGCTTTCTTT.